Presented here are 19 T cell receptor beta chains from one specimen sequenced in a study of blood T cell repertoires in COVID-19. The table came from immunoSEQ multiplex PCR; TCRdb's copy has only in-frame clones and leaves some out. The sample shows over 5,500 clones, roughly 88% of them seen only once. Sequencing was carried out using peripheral blood. These receptor sequences come from a human donor in a cohort sampled during active COVID-19.

The chain employs TRBV5-6 and TRBJ2-5; the D gene is possibly TRBD2 (6 bases). Per germline, CDR1 SGHDT and CDR2 YYEEEE. The V gene lost 4 bases and the J gene lost 1 base, with 14 bases spanning the gap. This CDR3 has 15 amino acids. CDR3 protein: CASSSVRTIQETQYF. CDR3 DNA sequence: TGTGCCAGCAGCAGCGTGAGGACTATCCAAGAGACCCAGTACTTC.

V gene TRBV4-1 combines with J gene TRBJ1-2; the D gene is possibly TRBD1 (5 bases). Trimming removed 1 base at V and 3 bases at J, with 12 bases between. The CDR3 spans 15 residues. Germline V gene lookup returns CDR1 MGHRA and CDR2 YSYEKL. The CDR3 here is CASSQGQFRDYGYTF. The CDR3 nucleotides are TGCGCCAGCAGCCAAGGACAGTTCAGGGACTATGGCTACACCTTC.

The V call is TRBV7-9, the J call TRBJ1-3, with D maybe TRBD1 (6 bases). The V and J ends lost 11 bases and 0 bases respectively, with 20 bases between them. Germline assignment: CDR1 SEHNR and CDR2 FQNEAQ (reference sequence). The CDR3 runs 16 residues. The CDR3 reads CAPGVGAGHSGNTIYF. CDR3 DNA sequence: TGTGCCCCCGGGGTGGGGGCAGGGCACTCTGGAAACACCATATATTTT.

This clone was seen a handful of times. V is TRBV5-4 and J is TRBJ1-1; TRBD1 matches at 7 bases. The CDR3 contains 15 residues. With 4 bases clipped from V and 0 bases from J, the junction kept 6 bases outside the gene matches. The germline V gene encodes CDR1 SGHNT and CDR2 YYREEE (reference sequence). CDR3 in DNA: TGTGCCAGCAGCCCGACACAGGGGATGAACACTGAAGCTTTCTTT. Residues: CASSPTQGMNTEAFF.

The V call is TRBV6-5, the J call TRBJ2-1, with 9 bases identical to TRBD2. Germline V gene sequence: CDR1 MNHEY, CDR2 SVGAGI. V gave up 8 bases and J gave up 7 bases; unmatched junction bases: 6. This CDR3 has 13 amino acids. CDR3 sequence: CASSLAGGNEQFF. The CDR3 nucleotides read TGTGCCAGCTCCCTTGCGGGGGGGAATGAGCAGTTCTTC.

The CDR3 spells CATTSGTADQPQHF. In nucleotides, the CDR3 is TGTGCCACTACAAGCGGGACTGCCGATCAGCCCCAGCATTTT. The V gene is TRBV28, the J gene TRBJ1-5, with D possibly being TRBD1 (5 bases). There are 14 residues in the CDR3. Germline loops: CDR1 MDHEN, CDR2 SYDVKM. V lost 10 bases and J lost 5, with 18 bases in between.

The chain carries TRBV6-5 and TRBJ1-2; D is perhaps TRBD1 (5 bases). CDR1 MNHEY and CDR2 SVGAGI come from the germline V gene. The CDR3 is 13 amino acids. The V end lost 6 bases, the J end lost 4 bases, and 12 bases lay between the germline ends. CDR3 amino acids: CASSSDRTYGYTF. CDR3 coding DNA: TGTGCCAGCAGCAGCGACAGAACCTATGGCTACACCTTC.

This clone was recorded once. CDR3 nucleotides: TGTGCCAGCAGTATGTTTTCGACTGGATCCTACGAGCAGTACTTC. Protein sequence: CASSMFSTGSYEQYF. The V and J genes are TRBV27 and TRBJ2-7; unclear D gene. V was clipped by 5 bases and J by 1 base, with 15 bases between them. The CDR3 totals 15 residues. Germline V lookup: CDR1 MNHEY, CDR2 SMNVEV (reference sequence).

This chain connects TRBV27 to TRBJ2-1; tentative D call: TRBD1 (5 bases). The CDR3 loop spans 15 amino acids. Germline V gene sequence: CDR1 MNHEY, CDR2 SMNVEV (reference sequence). The ends were cut back, 8 bases at V and 0 bases at J, with 14 bases in the middle. CDR3 loop: CASHASGHSYNEQFF. The CDR3 nucleotides are TGTGCCAGCCATGCTTCAGGACACTCCTACAATGAGCAGTTCTTC.

The gene calls are TRBV30 and TRBJ2-1; possibly TRBD1 for D (5 bases). Germline lookup yields CDR1 GTSNPN and CDR2 SVGIG (reference sequence). This CDR3 is built from 14 residues. V dropped 0 bases and J dropped 7 bases, with 13 bases sitting between them. CDR3 protein: CAWSVGAGLNEQFF. CDR3 nucleotide sequence: TGTGCCTGGAGTGTAGGGGCAGGATTGAATGAGCAGTTCTTC.

This rearrangement joins TRBV10-3 to TRBJ2-1, with 11 bases that match TRBD2. From germline, CDR1 is ENHRY and CDR2 SYGVKD. V trimming: 7 bases; J trimming: 7 bases; junction bases outside the gene matches: 3. The CDR3 spans 13 residues. The CDR3 DNA follows: TGTGCCATCAAGGGGACTAGCGGTAATGAGCAGTTCTTC. Translating gives CAIKGTSGNEQFF.

This sequence joins TRBV9 and TRBJ2-6, with 7 bases identical to TRBD2. CDR3 length: 18 amino acids. CDR1 is SGDLS and CDR2 is YYNGEE in the germline V gene. V lost 0 bases and J lost 0; bases outside the gene matches: 6. DNA of the CDR3: TGTGCCAGCAGCGTAGCTTGGGGGGGAAGCTCTGGGGCCAACGTCCTGACTTTC. This translates into CASSVAWGGSSGANVLTF.

The chain recombines TRBV11-2 with TRBJ2-3; TRBD2 matches at 9 bases. The CDR3 loop spans 16 amino acids. CDR1 SGHAT and CDR2 FQNNGV come from the germline V gene. The V segment lost 0 bases and the J segment 6 bases; nucleotides outside the gene matches: 7. The CDR3 is CASSLDRAGGSDTQYF. DNA of the CDR3: TGTGCCAGCAGCTTAGACCGAGCGGGAGGCTCGGATACGCAGTATTTT.

This clone was counted only a few times. The rearrangement links TRBV19 to TRBJ1-1; a weak D match, TRBD1 (6 bases). Trimming shortened V by 4 bases and J by 5 bases, and 11 bases separated the two germline ends. Per the germline V gene, CDR1 is LNHDA and CDR2 is SQIVND (reference sequence). The CDR3 totals 13 residues. The CDR3 protein is CASSTGEGTEAFF. CDR3 sequence (DNA): TGTGCCAGTAGTACAGGGGAGGGGACTGAAGCTTTCTTT.

This chain uses TRBV7-8 with TRBJ1-1; D not resolved. Per the germline V gene, CDR1 is SGHVS and CDR2 is FQNEAQ. With 6 bases removed from V and 3 bases from J, the gap between germline ends came to 14 bases. The CDR3 spans 14 residues. CDR3 amino acids: CASSLDPAHTEAFF. The CDR3 coding sequence is TGTGCCAGCAGTCTAGACCCCGCTCACACTGAAGCTTTCTTT. Supplemented by reference TRBV7-8 and TRBJ1-1, the full variable domain reads GAGVSQSPRYKVAKRGQDVALRCDPISGHVSLFWYQQALGQGPEFLTYFQNEAQLDKSGLPSDRFFAERPEGSVSTLKIQRTQQEDSAVYLCASSLDPAHTEAFFGQGTRLTVV.

V gene TRBV10-1 combines with J gene TRBJ2-3; 9 nucleotides align to TRBD1. Germline V gene lookup returns CDR1 WNHNN and CDR2 SYGVQD (reference sequence). The CDR3 extends over 15 amino acids. Trimming removed 4 bases from V and 7 bases from J; junction bases left unmatched: 9. This chain's CDR3 is CASSARDREAHTQYF. The CDR3 DNA reads TGCGCCAGCAGTGCTCGGGACAGGGAGGCTCATACGCAGTATTTT.

This chain uses TRBV7-9 with TRBJ1-1; tentatively, D is TRBD1 (5 bases). The length of the CDR3 is 13 residues. V was shortened by 6 bases and J by 8 bases, with 16 bases between the two germline ends. The germline gives CDR1 SEHNR, CDR2 FQNEAQ (reference sequence). The CDR3 here is CASSLPDAGEAFF. CDR3 DNA: TGTGCCAGCAGTTTACCTGATGCAGGGGAAGCTTTCTTT. Looking up the rest from reference TRBV7-9 and TRBJ1-1 gives the full variable domain: DTGVSQNPRHKITKRGQNVTFRCDPISEHNRLYWYRQTLGQGPEFLTYFQNEAQLEKSRLLSDRFSAERPKGSFSTLEIQRTEQGDSAMYLCASSLPDAGEAFFGQGTRLTVV.

The J gene is TRBJ2-5, the V gene TRBV10-3; 12 bases line up with TRBD1. V shed 7 bases, J shed 5 bases, and the junction held 8 bases outside the gene matches. Germline-derived CDR1 and CDR2 are ENHRY and SYGVKD. The CDR3 sequence is 15 residues long. CDR3 sequence: CAIKKGTGGDETQYF. As DNA, the CDR3 is TGTGCCATCAAAAAAGGGACAGGGGGCGACGAGACCCAGTACTTC.

V and J are TRBV19 and TRBJ2-7; 14 bases line up with TRBD2. Looked up from germline, CDR1 is LNHDA and CDR2 is SQIVND (reference sequence). The CDR3 spans 17 residues. J was trimmed by 3 bases and V by 7 bases; bases with no gene match: 11. The CDR3 region is CASTGTGTSGRSYEQYF. CDR3 sequence (DNA): TGTGCCAGTACCGGGACAGGGACTAGCGGGAGAAGCTACGAGCAGTACTTC.